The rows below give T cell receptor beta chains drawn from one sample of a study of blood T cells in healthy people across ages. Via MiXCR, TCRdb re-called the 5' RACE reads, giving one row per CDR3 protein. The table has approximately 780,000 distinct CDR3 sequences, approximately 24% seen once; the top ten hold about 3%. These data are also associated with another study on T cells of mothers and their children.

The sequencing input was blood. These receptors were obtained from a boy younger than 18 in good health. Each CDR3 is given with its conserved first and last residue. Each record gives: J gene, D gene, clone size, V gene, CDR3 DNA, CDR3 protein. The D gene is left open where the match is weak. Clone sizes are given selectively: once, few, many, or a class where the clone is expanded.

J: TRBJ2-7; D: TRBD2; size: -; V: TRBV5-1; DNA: TGCGCCAGCAGCTTTTCCCCGACTAGCGTAGTCATCGAGCAGTACTTC; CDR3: CASSFSPTSVVIEQYF
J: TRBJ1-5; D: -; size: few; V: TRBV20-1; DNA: TGCAGTGCTAGGGACCTTGGGAGGGATGGTCAGCCCCAGCATTTT; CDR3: CSARDLGRDGQPQHF
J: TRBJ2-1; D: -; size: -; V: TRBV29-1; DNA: TGCAGCGTCGCGATCGGGGGGCAGGCCTACAATGAGCAGTTCTTC; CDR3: CSVAIGGQAYNEQFF
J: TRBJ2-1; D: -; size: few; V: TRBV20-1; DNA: TGCAGTGCAAGTGAGGGGACTCCCCCCAACAATGAGCAGTTCTTC; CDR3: CSASEGTPPNNEQFF
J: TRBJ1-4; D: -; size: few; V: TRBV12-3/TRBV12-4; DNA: TGTGCCAGCAGCCCCAGGGCAGGGTGGATTGAAAAACTGTTTTTT; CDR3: CASSPRAGWIEKLFF
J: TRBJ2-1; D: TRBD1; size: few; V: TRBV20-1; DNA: TGCAGTGCTAGAGGAGACAGGGGGAATGAGCAGTTCTTC; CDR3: CSARGDRGNEQFF
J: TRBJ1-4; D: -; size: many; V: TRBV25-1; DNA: TGTGCCAGCAGTTTGGGTTTGGGTGAAAAACTGTTTTTT; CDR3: CASSLGLGEKLFF
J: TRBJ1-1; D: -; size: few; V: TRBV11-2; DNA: TGTGCCAGCAGCTCCGTTAGGGGCCTCACTGAAGCTTTCTTT; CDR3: CASSSVRGLTEAFF
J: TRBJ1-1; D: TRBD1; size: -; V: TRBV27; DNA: TGTGCCAGCAGTCATCCCGGACAGGGTACCACTGAAGCTTTCTTT; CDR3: CASSHPGQGTTEAFF
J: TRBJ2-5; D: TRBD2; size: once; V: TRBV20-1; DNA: TGCAGTGCTTTGGCTAGCGGGGGGTACCAAGAGACCCAGTACTTC; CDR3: CSALASGGYQETQYF
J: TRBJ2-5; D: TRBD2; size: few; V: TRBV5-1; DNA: TGCGCCAGCAGCATTGCCCCGGGACGGGAGGGAGAGACCCAGTACTTC; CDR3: CASSIAPGREGETQYF
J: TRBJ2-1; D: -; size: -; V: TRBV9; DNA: TGTGCCAGCAGCGTAGGGGGTGGCTACAATGAGCAGTTCTTC; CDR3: CASSVGGGYNEQFF
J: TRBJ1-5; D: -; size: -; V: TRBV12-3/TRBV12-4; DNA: TGTGCCAGCAGTTCCGACAGCGAGGTATATCAGCCCCAGCATTTT; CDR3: CASSSDSEVYQPQHF
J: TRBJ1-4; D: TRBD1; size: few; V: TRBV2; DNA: TGTGCCGGACAAACAGGGGGCGGAAGGGGAAAACTGTTTTTT; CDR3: CAGQTGGGRGKLFF
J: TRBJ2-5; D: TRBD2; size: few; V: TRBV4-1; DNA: TGCGCCAGCAGCCCTTGGTGGGGACTAGCTAGCGAGACCCAGTACTTC; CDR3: CASSPWWGLASETQYF
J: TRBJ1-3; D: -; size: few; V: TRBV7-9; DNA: TGTGCCAGCAGCTCCGGACAGCGGGACACCATATATTTT; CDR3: CASSSGQRDTIYF
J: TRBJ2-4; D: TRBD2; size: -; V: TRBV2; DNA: TGTGCCAGCAGTCGCGTGGTAGCGGGGGTAGCCAAAAACATTCAGTACTTC; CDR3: CASSRVVAGVAKNIQYF
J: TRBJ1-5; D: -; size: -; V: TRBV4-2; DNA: TGTGCCAGCAGCCAAGATATCGGCTATCAGCCCCAGCATTTT; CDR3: CASSQDIGYQPQHF
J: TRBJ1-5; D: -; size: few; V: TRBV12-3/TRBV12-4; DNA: TGTGCCAGCAGTTTCGGGAGGGTCGGTCAGCCCCAGCATTTT; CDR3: CASSFGRVGQPQHF
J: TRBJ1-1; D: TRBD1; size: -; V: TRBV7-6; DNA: TGTGCCAGCAGCGTCGGGACAGGGAGAAGAACTGAAGCTTTCTTT; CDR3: CASSVGTGRRTEAFF
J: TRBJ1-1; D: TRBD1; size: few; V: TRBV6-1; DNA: TGTGCCAGCAAACTAGCCCGGGACAGTGAAGCTTTCTTT; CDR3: CASKLARDSEAFF
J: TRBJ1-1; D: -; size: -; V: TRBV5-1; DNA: TGCGCCAGCAGCAGTCATGTGGACACTGAAGCTTTCTTT; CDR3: CASSSHVDTEAFF
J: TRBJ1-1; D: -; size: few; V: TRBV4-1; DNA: TGCGCCAGCAGCCAAGGATTAGGGTCTGAAGCTTTCTTT; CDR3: CASSQGLGSEAFF
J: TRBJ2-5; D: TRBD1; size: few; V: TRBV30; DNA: TGTGCCTGGAACCGACAGGGCCCCCAAGAGACCCAGTACTTC; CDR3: CAWNRQGPQETQYF
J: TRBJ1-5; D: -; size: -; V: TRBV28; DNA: TGTGCCAGCATTAAGGGAGGAGGGAGCAATCAGCCCCAGCATTTT; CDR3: CASIKGGGSNQPQHF
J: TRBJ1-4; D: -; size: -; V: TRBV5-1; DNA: TGCGCCAGCAGCTTGGAGGCAGGGTCGGATGAAAAACTGTTTTTT; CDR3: CASSLEAGSDEKLFF
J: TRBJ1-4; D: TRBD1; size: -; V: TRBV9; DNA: TGTGCCAGCAGCGTAGCCACAGGGGGGAATGAAAAACTGTTTTTT; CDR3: CASSVATGGNEKLFF
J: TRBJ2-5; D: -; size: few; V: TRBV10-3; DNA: TGTGCCATCAGTGAGGTGCAGGGCCAAGAGACCCAGTACTTC; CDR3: CAISEVQGQETQYF
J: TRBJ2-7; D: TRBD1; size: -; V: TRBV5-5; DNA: TGTGCCAGCAGCGGGGGACAGGGAGGGTACGAGCAGTACTTC; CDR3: CASSGGQGGYEQYF
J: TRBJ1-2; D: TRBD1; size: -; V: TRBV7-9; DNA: TGTGCCAGCAGCTTACAGGGACAGGGCCCTTTAACCTTC; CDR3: CASSLQGQGPLTF
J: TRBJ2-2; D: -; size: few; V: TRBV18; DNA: TGTGCCAGCTCACCAAACAGGGCGGACACCGGGGAGCTGTTTTTT; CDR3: CASSPNRADTGELFF
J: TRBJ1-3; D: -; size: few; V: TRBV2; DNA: TGTGCCAGCAGTGAGAGTGGGGCAACTGGAAACACCATATATTTT; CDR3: CASSESGATGNTIYF
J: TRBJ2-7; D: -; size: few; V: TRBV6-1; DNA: TGTGCAACAGGGCGGAGGGCCCCTAGCTCCTACGAGCAGTACTTC; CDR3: CATGRRAPSSYEQYF
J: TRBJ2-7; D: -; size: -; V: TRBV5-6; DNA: TGTGCCAGCAGCTTGAAAACAGGAGCCTACGAGCAGTACTTC; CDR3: CASSLKTGAYEQYF
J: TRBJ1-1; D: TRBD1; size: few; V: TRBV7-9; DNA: TGTGCCAGCAGCTTATCGGACAGGGCTGCTTTCTTT; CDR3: CASSLSDRAAFF
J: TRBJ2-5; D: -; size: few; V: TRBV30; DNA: TGTGCCTGGAGTGGAACCCGGGACGTAGAGACCCAGTACTTC; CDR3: CAWSGTRDVETQYF
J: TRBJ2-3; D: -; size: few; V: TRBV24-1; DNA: TGTGCCACCAGTGATTCTGCGGACAGCACAGATACGCAGTATTTT; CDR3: CATSDSADSTDTQYF
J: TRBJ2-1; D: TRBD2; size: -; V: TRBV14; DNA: TGTGCCAGCAGCCAAGTGACTAGCGGCCCCTACAATGAGCAGTTCTTC; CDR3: CASSQVTSGPYNEQFF
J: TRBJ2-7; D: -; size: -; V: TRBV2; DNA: TGTGCCAGCAGGCGACAGATCCCAGGCCCCTACGAGCAGTACTTC; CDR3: CASRRQIPGPYEQYF
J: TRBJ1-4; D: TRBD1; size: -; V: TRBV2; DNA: TGTGCCAGCCGACAGGGGGTGACCCCGTTTTATGAAAAACTGTTTTTT; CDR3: CASRQGVTPFYEKLFF
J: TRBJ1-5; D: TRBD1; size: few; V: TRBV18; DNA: TGTGCCAGCTCACGGGGACAGGGGGACCCCCAGCATTTT; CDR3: CASSRGQGDPQHF
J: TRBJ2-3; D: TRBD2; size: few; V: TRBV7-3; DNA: TGTGCCAGCAGCTTACTGGGCACTAGCGTTACACGGGGAGATACGCAGTATTTT; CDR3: CASSLLGTSVTRGDTQYF
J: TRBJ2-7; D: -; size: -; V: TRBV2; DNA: TGTGCCAGCACCATGAGGGGGACCGAGCAGTACTTC; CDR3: CASTMRGTEQYF
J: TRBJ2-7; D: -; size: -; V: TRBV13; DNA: TGTGCCAGCAGCTTATGGGGGGACTACGAGCAGTACTTC; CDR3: CASSLWGDYEQYF
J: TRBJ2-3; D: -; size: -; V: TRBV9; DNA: TGTGCCAGCAGCGCGACCACAGATACGCAGTATTTT; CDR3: CASSATTDTQYF
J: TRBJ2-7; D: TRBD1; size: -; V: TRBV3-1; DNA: TGTGCCGGCAGCCGGACAGGGGGCCCCTACGAGCAGTACTTC; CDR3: CAGSRTGGPYEQYF
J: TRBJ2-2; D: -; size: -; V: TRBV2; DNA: TGTGCCAGCAGTGTAGAGGGGGGGGAGCTGTTTTTT; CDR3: CASSVEGGELFF
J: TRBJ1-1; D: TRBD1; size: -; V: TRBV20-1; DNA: TGCAGTGCAAAGGAGGGGGCGGGGAACACTGAAGCTTTCTTT; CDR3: CSAKEGAGNTEAFF
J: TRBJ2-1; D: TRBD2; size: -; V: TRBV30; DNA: TGTGCCTGGAGTGTACCCGGGGGGGTGTCCTACAATGAGCAGTTCTTC; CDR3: CAWSVPGGVSYNEQFF
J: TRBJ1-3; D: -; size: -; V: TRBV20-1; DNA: TGCAGTGCTAGAGATCAGGAAAGGAGGACTGGAAACACCATATATTTT; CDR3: CSARDQERRTGNTIYF